The entry that follows covers one T cell receptor beta chain sequence. Its antigen is unknown. As processed by the authors: Quality scores were absent from the junction-only immunoSEQ sequences, so filtering differed. Repertoires were generated with immunoSEQ multiplex PCR, while TCRdb's copy carries only in-frame clones and drops some. V and J calls and clone size are those listed in that table; D and trimming were worked out from the DNA. Of around 1.6 million clones listed, approximately 98% were seen once; the top ten hold 0.4% to 0.45%. The data belong to a study of shared clonotypes between healthy human individuals. The overall study: CD4 naive cells filled three plates per donor, CD4 memory three, CD8 naive two and CD8 memory one.

CDR3 length equals 13 residues. Trimming took off 3 bases at V and 5 bases at J, with 8 bases between the two ends. The germline V gene has CDR1 KGHSH and CDR2 LQKENI. Findings of the study overall: Inspection by rarefaction showed sorted-subset sequencing to be incomplete despite large depth.

Sequencing was done on a sample of naive CD4+ T cells sorted from blood. Subset of the sample: CD45RA+ positively selected. The receptor was isolated from a man aged 25-45 years in good health. V is TRBV18 and J is TRBJ1-5, with D hard to call. The CDR3 spells CASSPADYQPQHF. The CDR3 DNA is TGTGCCAGCTCACCGGCAGACTATCAGCCCCAGCATTTT.